Listed here are 15 T cell receptor beta chains from one sample, sequenced in a study of identical twins. Via MiXCR, TCRdb re-called the 5' RACE reads, giving one row per CDR3 protein. The sample has about 690,000 distinct CDR3 sequences, 5.5% to 6.5% seen once. The specimen sequenced was naive T cells sorted from blood. The receptors stem from a young man in good health.

This clonotype has a count of ten or more. The chain joins TRBV20-1 to TRBJ2-2; no clear D gene. Per germline, CDR1 DFQATT and CDR2 SNEGSKA (reference sequence). The CDR3 is 10 residues long. As DNA, the CDR3 is TGCAGCGCCAGGAGCGGGGAGCTGTTTTTT. Translation: CSARSGELFF.

The table lists this clonotype with many counts. This rearrangement joins TRBV20-1 to TRBJ2-5; unclear D gene. The CDR3 consists of 14 residues. V was clipped by 0 bases and J by 4 bases, with 12 bases between them. The germline gives CDR1 DFQATT, CDR2 SNEGSKA (reference sequence). In nucleotides, the CDR3 is TGCAGTGCTAGAGATGACTGGAAGGGAGAGACCCAGTACTTC. It yields the protein CSARDDWKGETQYF.

V is TRBV29-1 and J is TRBJ1-3, with D perhaps TRBD1 (5 bases). The CDR3 consists of 14 residues. Germline loops: CDR1 SQVTM, CDR2 ANQGSEA. The V end was cut by 3 bases, the J end by 1 base, with 10 bases between. This chain's CDR3 is CSVEERGSGNTIYF. CDR3 DNA sequence: TGCAGCGTTGAGGAAAGGGGTTCTGGAAACACCATATATTTT.

This clonotype has ten or more counts. J is TRBJ2-7 and V is TRBV7-6; TRBD1 or TRBD2 may be the D gene (6 bases each). CDR1 is SGHVS and CDR2 is FNYEAQ in the germline V gene. V dropped 5 bases and J dropped 6 bases, with 20 bases sitting between them. The CDR3 consists of 15 residues. DNA of the CDR3: TGTGCCAGCAGCCCACGCGGGGTGGCAGGGGTCGAGCAGTACTTC. The encoded protein is CASSPRGVAGVEQYF.

This clonotype appeared a few times. The genes are TRBV7-8 and TRBJ1-2; the D gene is possibly TRBD1 (6 bases). The CDR3 consists of 14 residues. The V end was cut by 5 bases, the J end by 4 bases, with 14 bases between. Germline CDR1 is SGHVS and CDR2 is FQNEAQ. The chain's CDR3 is CASSMGGPIYGYTF. CDR3 in DNA: TGTGCCAGCAGCATGGGGGGGCCCATCTATGGCTACACCTTC. Looking up the rest from reference TRBV7-8 and TRBJ1-2 gives the full variable domain: GAGVSQSPRYKVAKRGQDVALRCDPISGHVSLFWYQQALGQGPEFLTYFQNEAQLDKSGLPSDRFFAERPEGSVSTLKIQRTQQEDSAVYLCASSMGGPIYGYTFGSGTRLTVV.

This chain joins TRBV2 and TRBJ1-4; weak D call: TRBD1 (5 bases). Trimming cost V 5 bases and J 0 bases, with 10 bases left between them. The CDR3 loop spans 15 amino acids. The germline V gene encodes CDR1 SNHLY and CDR2 FYNNEI. CDR3 in amino acids: CASSPMGATNEKLFF. In DNA form, the CDR3 reads TGTGCCAGCAGTCCAATGGGGGCAACTAATGAAAAACTGTTTTTT. The complete variable domain, with remaining parts taken from reference TRBV2 and TRBJ1-4, reads EPEVTQTPSHQVTQMGQEVILRCVPISNHLYFYWYRQILGQKVEFLVSFYNNEISEKSEIFDDQFSVERPDGSNFTLKIRSTKLEDSAMYFCASSPMGATNEKLFFGSGTQLSVL.

A few counts support this clonotype. The rearrangement joins TRBV12-3 or TRBV12-4 to TRBJ1-2; 10 bases map to TRBD1. V trimming: 6 bases; J trimming: 5 bases; junction bases outside the gene matches: 9. There are 15 residues in the CDR3. The CDR3 DNA is TGTGCCAGCAGCCTAGGGACAGGGGAAGGTTATGGCTACACCTTC. Residues: CASSLGTGEGYGYTF.

The chain has TRBV5-1 and TRBJ2-1; TRBD1 might be the D (8 bases). The CDR3 consists of 17 residues. Trimming took off 4 bases at V and 7 bases at J, with 24 bases between the two ends. Looked up from germline, CDR1 is SGHRS and CDR2 is YFSETQ. This CDR3 is CASSPKETGEGGNEQFF. The CDR3 bases are TGCGCCAGCAGCCCGAAAGAGACAGGGGAGGGTGGGAATGAGCAGTTCTTC.

This chain uses TRBV3-1 with TRBJ2-1; D might be TRBD2 (6 bases). The CDR3 contains 17 residues. Germline-derived CDR1 and CDR2 are LGHDT and YNNKEL (reference sequence). The V and J ends lost 4 bases and 1 base respectively, with 17 bases between them. In DNA form, the CDR3 reads TGTGCCAGCAGCCGAAGTGGGGCGGGATATTCCTACAATGAGCAGTTCTTC. This translates into CASSRSGAGYSYNEQFF.

The chain employs TRBV18 and TRBJ2-7, with a possible D match to TRBD2 (5 bases). Germline-derived CDR1 and CDR2 are KGHSH and LQKENI. This CDR3 contains 16 residues. V was pared by 3 bases and J by 3 bases, with 18 bases between. The CDR3 sequence is CASSPSRSAGNYEQYF. Here the CDR3 DNA reads TGTGCCAGCTCACCGTCTCGTTCCGCGGGTAACTACGAGCAGTACTTC. Filled out from reference TRBV18 and TRBJ2-7, the complete variable domain reads NAGVMQNPRHLVRRRGQEARLRCSPMKGHSHVYWYRQLPEEGLKFMVYLQKENIIDESGMPKERFSAEFPKEGPSILRIQQVVRGDSAAYFCASSPSRSAGNYEQYFGPGTRLTVT.

This clonotype has a count of ten or more. V usage is TRBV27 and J usage is TRBJ2-1; 13 nucleotides agree with TRBD2. Germline trimming cut 5 bases from V and 8 bases from J; bases unmatched to any gene: 9. The CDR3 spans 16 residues. Germline CDR1 is MNHEY and CDR2 is SMNVEV (reference sequence). The CDR3 here is CASSPGLAGVFHEQFF. DNA of the CDR3: TGTGCCAGCAGTCCCGGACTAGCGGGAGTGTTCCATGAGCAGTTCTTC.

This clonotype was detected only a few times. The chain carries TRBV2 and TRBJ1-1; possibly TRBD1 for D (6 bases). V was shortened by 5 bases and J by 1 base, with 17 bases between the two germline ends. The CDR3 contains 16 residues. The V gene's germline CDR1 is SNHLY and CDR2 FYNNEI. Here the CDR3 reads CASSPGQLTSNTEAFF. The CDR3 region has the DNA TGTGCCAGCAGTCCAGGACAGCTAACTTCGAACACTGAAGCTTTCTTT.

This clonotype was detected only a few times. The V call is TRBV29-1, the J call TRBJ2-1; TRBD1 might be the D (5 bases). With 3 bases removed from V and 2 bases from J, the gap between germline ends came to 14 bases. The CDR3 runs 15 residues. CDR1 and CDR2 from the germline V gene are SQVTM and ANQGSEA. The CDR3 protein is CSVDGRTFPYNEQFF. For the CDR3, the DNA is TGCAGCGTTGATGGCCGGACATTCCCCTACAATGAGCAGTTCTTC.

This clonotype was seen at least ten times. The chain recombines TRBV5-1 with TRBJ2-7; no clear D. In germline, CDR1 is SGHRS, CDR2 YFSETQ. The germline V and J ends were trimmed by 4 bases and 6 bases, with 14 bases remaining between them. The CDR3 has 13 residues. The CDR3 region is CASSTRPRSEQYV. The CDR3 DNA is TGCGCCAGCAGCACAAGACCTAGGAGCGAGCAGTACGTC.

This clonotype was picked up many times. The V call is TRBV29-1, the J call TRBJ2-3, with 7 nucleotides matching TRBD2. V was clipped by 0 bases and J by 4 bases; unmatched bases: 7. The CDR3 sequence is 15 residues long. Looked up from germline, CDR1 is SQVTM and CDR2 is ANQGSEA. In nucleotides, the CDR3 is TGCAGCGTTGAAGATCAGGGAGGGGTCTCAGATACGCAGTATTTT. Translating it yields CSVEDQGGVSDTQYF.